One and the same sample provided the 32 T cell receptor beta chains below, sequenced in a study of vaccination and CD4 T cells after COVID-19. Treatment reported: roughly 10-day PBMC culture with coronavirus spike peptide pools or control peptides (ViraFEST assay). For these receptors, no antigen is known. With the Oncomine TCR Beta short-read assay, DNA from cultured CD4+ T cells was sequenced. MiXCR, applied by TCRdb to the PCR reads, yields one record per CDR3 protein. The table lists about 12,000 distinct CDR3 sequences, approximately 43% of them singletons. Source material: CD4+ T cells from blood, cultured in vitro. All receptors derive from a human donor who had recovered from COVID-19.

The chain couples TRBV12-5 to TRBJ2-7; 7 bases line up with TRBD1. This CDR3 spans 13 amino acids. Germline V gene data show CDR1 as LGHNT and CDR2 as FRNRAP. Trimming cost V 3 bases and J 5 bases; bases outside gene matches: 4. CDR3 nucleotide sequence: TGTGCTAGTGGTTTAGACAGGGTCAACGAGCAGTACTTC. Translation gives CASGLDRVNEQYF.

By share, this clonotype ranks as medium-sized. V and J are TRBV19 and TRBJ2-7; D is unresolved. Trimming pared 3 bases from V and 3 bases from J, leaving 9 bases between. This CDR3 region has 13 residues. Germline lookup yields CDR1 LNHDA and CDR2 SQIVND (reference sequence). CDR3 in amino acids: CASSIPGSYEQYF. CDR3 DNA: TGTGCCAGTAGTATCCCAGGAAGCTACGAGCAGTACTTC.

The rearrangement links TRBV12-3 or TRBV12-4 to TRBJ2-5; TRBD1 aligns across 10 bases. Losses at the gene ends were 5 bases for V and 5 bases for J; bases not matched to a gene: 8. There are 15 residues in the CDR3. CDR3 sequence reads: CASSVRQGAGETQYF. The CDR3 region has the DNA TGTGCCAGCAGTGTCCGACAGGGGGCGGGGGAGACCCAGTACTTC.

This clonotype was seen more than once but under ten times. The chain links TRBV20-1 to TRBJ2-1; 8 bases match TRBD2. Looked up from germline, CDR1 is DFQATT and CDR2 is SNEGSKA (reference sequence). The length of the CDR3 is 16 residues. J was trimmed by 8 bases and V by 2 bases; bases with no gene match: 14. This chain's CDR3 is CSARPLTSGVRDEQFF. The CDR3 region has the DNA TGCAGTGCTAGACCCCTTACTAGCGGCGTTCGCGATGAGCAGTTCTTC.

The rearrangement links TRBV7-8 to TRBJ1-1, with 7 positions matching TRBD1. Germline-derived CDR1 and CDR2 are SGHVS and FQNEAQ. The V and J ends lost 1 base and 1 base, in that order; junction bases with no gene match: 6. The CDR3 runs 16 residues. CDR3 nucleotide sequence: TGTGCCAGCAGCTTAGGGGTCGGGACAGCGAACACTGAAGCTTTCTTT. Protein: CASSLGVGTANTEAFF.

This chain joins TRBV6-2 or TRBV6-3 and TRBJ2-1, with D perhaps being TRBD1 or TRBD2 (5 bases each). Germline values: CDR1 MNHEY, CDR2 SVGEGT. The CDR3 spans 16 residues. Deletions cut 5 bases from V and 6 bases from J, with 20 bases between. The CDR3 nucleotides are TGTGCCAGCAGTGGACCCGGGGCCCTAGGGGCCAATGAGCAGTTCTTC. Translated, it gives CASSGPGALGANEQFF.

This clonotype was observed once. This chain links TRBV5-1 with TRBJ1-2, with D possibly being TRBD1 (6 bases). The V gene's germline CDR1 is SGHRS and CDR2 YFSETQ. This CDR3 is 14 amino acids long. V dropped 5 bases and J dropped 5 bases, with 16 bases sitting between them. The CDR3 protein is CASRIGTTQYGYTF. The DNA for the CDR3 is TGCGCCAGCAGAATTGGGACAACTCAGTATGGCTACACCTTC.

CDR3 sequence reads: CARALGGSEAFF. CDR3 in DNA: TGTGCCCGCGCTCTGGGAGGGTCTGAAGCTTTCTTT. V gene TRBV30 combines with J gene TRBJ1-1; D unclear. The CDR3 is 12 amino acids. V lost 8 bases to trimming and J lost 6 bases, with 16 bases between them. From germline, CDR1 is GTSNPN and CDR2 SVGIG (reference sequence). Using reference TRBV30 and TRBJ1-1 for the parts outside the CDR3, the full variable domain is SQTIHQWPATLVQPVGSPLSLECTVEGTSNPNLYWYRQAAGRGLQLLFYSVGIGQISSEVPQNLSASRPQDRQFILSSKKLLLSDSGFYLCARALGGSEAFFGQGTRLTVV.

The rearrangement uses TRBV6-1 and TRBJ1-1, with 9 bases identical to TRBD1. The CDR3 covers 19 residues. Germline V lookup: CDR1 MNHNS, CDR2 SASEGT. After removal of 7 bases from V and 5 bases from J, the junction contained 23 bases not matched to a gene. The CDR3 reads CASNPPMRRRTGGGTEAFF. CDR3 coding DNA: TGTGCCAGCAATCCCCCCATGCGAAGAAGAACAGGGGGCGGAACTGAAGCTTTCTTT.

The chain recombines TRBV21-1 with TRBJ2-5. TRBV21-1 is reported as a pseudogene. This CDR3 spans 15 amino acids. Written as DNA, the CDR3 is TGTGCCAGCAGCAAAGGTCCGGCTGACCAAGAGACCCAGTACTTC. Its protein product is CASSKGPADQETQYF.

This clonotype has only a few counts. The chain has TRBV24-1 and TRBJ2-3; D not certain. The germline gives CDR1 KGHDR, CDR2 SFDVKD. This CDR3 has 12 amino acids. The V end lost 4 bases, the J end lost 2 bases, and 3 bases lay between the germline ends. CDR3 sequence reads: CATSDDTDTQYF. In DNA, the CDR3 is TGTGCCACCAGTGACGACACAGATACGCAGTATTTT.

The chain combines TRBV20-1 with TRBJ1-6; a weak D match, TRBD1 (6 bases). From germline, CDR1 is DFQATT and CDR2 SNEGSKA (reference sequence). Trimming removed 3 bases from V and 5 bases from J, with 14 bases in between. This CDR3 spans 15 amino acids. The CDR3 DNA reads as TGCAGTGCTAGGGTGTCAGGGGCTAATAATTCACCCCTCCACTTT. This encodes CSARVSGANNSPLHF.

This clonotype has a handful of counts. The chain couples TRBV20-1 to TRBJ1-1; 8 nucleotides line up with TRBD1. The CDR3 length is 13 residues. Germline V gene sequence: CDR1 DFQATT, CDR2 SNEGSKA (reference sequence). Trimming at V came to 8 bases and at J to 5 bases, leaving 10 bases not matched to a gene. The CDR3 sequence is CSTLGQGGTEAFF. In nucleotides, the CDR3 is TGCAGTACTTTAGGACAGGGAGGAACTGAAGCTTTCTTT.

This clonotype was recorded only once. The V call is TRBV10-3, the J call TRBJ1-1; a weak D match, TRBD1 (5 bases). Germline values: CDR1 ENHRY, CDR2 SYGVKD. The CDR3 spans 13 residues. V lost 3 bases, J lost 5 bases, and 10 bases lay in between. Written as DNA, the CDR3 is TGTGCCATCAGTGATGGGACGAAGACTGAAGCTTTCTTT. This encodes CAISDGTKTEAFF.

The chain carries TRBV12-3 or TRBV12-4 and TRBJ2-5; 9 nucleotides agree with TRBD1. The CDR3 extends over 14 amino acids. The V gene end was trimmed by 5 bases and the J gene end by 4 bases; junction bases not matched to a gene: 5. The CDR3 spells CASSRDRVRETQYF. CDR3 sequence (DNA): TGTGCCAGCAGTAGGGACAGGGTCCGAGAGACCCAGTACTTC.

The CDR3 loop reads CSVVTPGTGGAGGYTF. For the CDR3, the DNA is TGCAGCGTTGTTACTCCTGGGACAGGGGGCGCGGGTGGCTACACCTTC. The chain has TRBV29-1 and TRBJ1-2, with TRBD1 matching over 12 bases. Germline values: CDR1 SQVTM, CDR2 ANQGSEA. The CDR3 contains 16 residues. Germline trimming cut 4 bases from V and 7 bases from J; bases unmatched to any gene: 13.

This CDR3 reads CATSRAGELADTQYF. The CDR3 DNA reads as TGTGCCACCAGTCGAGCGGGAGAATTAGCAGATACGCAGTATTTT. This rearrangement joins TRBV24-1 to TRBJ2-3; TRBD2 matches at 8 bases. Per the germline V gene, CDR1 is KGHDR and CDR2 is SFDVKD. The CDR3 has 15 residues. The V segment lost 6 bases and the J segment 4 bases; nucleotides outside the gene matches: 8.

This clonotype showed up just a few times. V is TRBV6-5 and J is TRBJ1-2; 9 bases align to TRBD1. Unmatched junction bases numbered 7, after V lost 4 bases and J lost 1 base. This CDR3 has 16 residues. Looked up from germline, CDR1 is MNHEY and CDR2 is SVGAGI. The CDR3 reads CASSSPGQGVNYGYTF. CDR3 nucleotides: TGTGCCAGCAGTTCGCCGGGACAGGGAGTTAACTATGGCTACACCTTC.

This clonotype has just a few counts. The CDR3 nucleotides are TGTGCCAGCAGTGACCGATATGGGGGGCGCGTTAATTCACCCCTCCACTTT. It yields the protein CASSDRYGGRVNSPLHF. J is TRBJ1-6 and V is TRBV6-1; perhaps TRBD1 as D (6 bases). The CDR3 spans 17 residues. Germline CDR1 and CDR2: MNHNS and SASEGT. V was pared by 3 bases and J by 6 bases, with 18 bases between.

The chain joins TRBV2 to TRBJ2-7, with unresolved D. Between the trimmed V and J ends, which lost 6 bases and 0 bases, there was a span of 3 bases. The CDR3 is 11 amino acids. From germline, CDR1 is SNHLY and CDR2 FYNNEI. CDR3 sequence (DNA): TGTGCCAGCAGGCTCTCCTACGAGCAGTACTTC. As protein: CASRLSYEQYF.

This chain uses TRBV6-1 with TRBJ2-3; the D gene is possibly TRBD1 (6 bases). The germline V gene encodes CDR1 MNHNS and CDR2 SASEGT. The CDR3 extends over 12 amino acids. The germline V and J ends were trimmed by 11 bases and 1 base, with 10 bases remaining between them. The CDR3 nucleotides are TGTGCCGTACAGGGAGGCACAGATACGCAGTATTTT. Amino acids: CAVQGGTDTQYF.

This clonotype was detected only once. This sequence joins TRBV28 and TRBJ1-5; 9 bases fit TRBD1. Per the germline V gene, CDR1 is MDHEN and CDR2 is SYDVKM. This CDR3 has 15 residues. With 7 bases clipped from V and 1 base from J, the junction kept 5 bases outside the gene matches. The CDR3 DNA follows: TGTGCCAGCAATCTCGGACAGGGGAGCAATCAGCCCCAGCATTTT. It yields the protein CASNLGQGSNQPQHF. Together with reference TRBV28 and TRBJ1-5, the CDR3 gives the full variable domain: DVKVTQSSRYLVKRTGEKVFLECVQDMDHENMFWYRQDPGLGLRLIYFSYDVKMKEKGDIPEGYSVSREKKERFSLILESASTNQTSMYLCASNLGQGSNQPQHFGDGTRLSIL.

The J gene is TRBJ1-2, the V gene TRBV6-2 or TRBV6-3; 7 bases align to TRBD1. V was pared by 5 bases and J by 2 bases, with 11 bases of the junction left unmatched. The CDR3 sequence is 16 residues long. CDR1 MNHEY and CDR2 SVGEGT come from the germline V gene. The CDR3 region has the DNA TGTGCCAGCAGTAGAATACAGGGGACAGAGAACTATGGCTACACCTTC. Its translation is CASSRIQGTENYGYTF.

V and J are TRBV20-1 and TRBJ2-7; D remains ambiguous. This CDR3 is 13 amino acids long. Germline V gene data show CDR1 as DFQATT and CDR2 as SNEGSKA (reference sequence). Trimming left V 6 bases short and J 2 bases short, with 14 bases between. This CDR3 is CSAPNWNAYEQYF. CDR3 nucleotide sequence: TGCAGTGCACCGAACTGGAATGCCTACGAGCAGTACTTC.

CDR3 bases: TGTGCAAGTCGCTCGGGAGAGGACCACAATCAGCCCCAGCATTTT. It is translated as CASRSGEDHNQPQHF. The chain uses TRBV12-2 and TRBJ1-5. TRBV12-2 is labeled a pseudogene. This CDR3 spans 15 amino acids.

The chain is built from TRBV2 and TRBJ2-3; TRBD2 agrees at 14 bases. With V trimmed by 5 bases and J by 4 bases, 2 bases remained unmatched. Germline lookup yields CDR1 SNHLY and CDR2 FYNNEI. The CDR3 totals 15 residues. CDR3 DNA sequence: TGTGCCAGCAGTCGACTAGCGGGGGGGTCAGATACGCAGTATTTT. This gives the protein CASSRLAGGSDTQYF.

There are a few counts of this clonotype. The CDR3 protein is CASTLLGGFEAFF. CDR3 DNA sequence: TGTGCCAGCACTTTACTTGGGGGGTTTGAAGCTTTCTTT. The chain is built from TRBV6-2 or TRBV6-3 and TRBJ1-1, with a weak D call TRBD1 (5 bases). CDR1 and CDR2 from the germline V gene are MNHEY and SVGEGT. The CDR3 spans 13 residues. V shed 7 bases and J shed 7 bases, with 16 bases lying between them.

This clonotype was observed a single time. This rearrangement joins TRBV7-9 to TRBJ2-7, with D perhaps TRBD2 (5 bases). With 5 bases removed from V and 3 bases from J, the gap between germline ends came to 8 bases. Looked up from germline, CDR1 is SEHNR and CDR2 is FQNEAQ (reference sequence). This CDR3 region has 12 residues. CDR3 DNA: TGTGCCAGCAGCCTTAGCGTCTACGAGCAGTACTTC. Protein product: CASSLSVYEQYF.

This clonotype was seen a single time. The chain employs TRBV30 and TRBJ2-7; TRBD1 agrees at 7 bases. The CDR3 covers 15 residues. From germline, CDR1 is GTSNPN and CDR2 SVGIG (reference sequence). V lost 2 bases, J lost 3 bases, and 10 bases stayed unmatched. The CDR3 nucleotides are TGTGCCTGGAGTCTGGGACAGCTTGGGATCTACGAGCAGTACTTC. Amino acid sequence: CAWSLGQLGIYEQYF. The whole variable domain, remainder taken from reference TRBV30 and TRBJ2-7, is SQTIHQWPATLVQPVGSPLSLECTVEGTSNPNLYWYRQAAGRGLQLLFYSVGIGQISSEVPQNLSASRPQDRQFILSSKKLLLSDSGFYLCAWSLGQLGIYEQYFGPGTRLTVT.

With regard to this clonotype: At one end the junction does not follow the germline gene, possibly because of a read error. This sequence joins TRBV5-1 and TRBJ2-3; weak D call: TRBD1 (6 bases). The CDR3 totals 15 residues. CDR1 and CDR2 (germline): SGHRS, YFSETQ. The CDR3 loop is CASSPGTHRTNTQYF. The CDR3, as DNA: TGCGCCAGCAGCCCCGGGACACACCGCACAAATACGCAGTATTTT.

The chain links TRBV7-3 to TRBJ2-2; 12 bases are shared with TRBD2. Germline V gives CDR1 SGHTA, CDR2 FQGTGA. This CDR3 comprises 17 residues. V dropped 4 bases and J dropped 7; count of bases not matched to a gene: 10. The CDR3 DNA follows: TGTGCCAGCAGCTCCTCGACTAGCGGGAGAAGGGGCGGGGAGCTGTTTTTT. This translates into CASSSSTSGRRGGELFF.

The gene calls are TRBV7-2 and TRBJ1-2; D is uncertain. CDR1 is SGHTA, CDR2 FQGNSA, per germline. The CDR3 totals 15 residues. The ends were cut back, 5 bases at V and 6 bases at J, with 19 bases in the middle. The DNA of the CDR3 is TGTGCCAGCAGCCCCACGGTGGCAGTTGGTCATGGCTACACCTTC. Translation gives CASSPTVAVGHGYTF.